These 10 T cell receptor beta chains came from one sample sequenced in a study of patients and donors after allogeneic stem cell transplantation. TCRdb reanalysed the RT-PCR reads using MiXCR and keeps one entry per CDR3 protein. The data contain more than 850,000 distinct CDR3 sequences, about a sixth of them seen just once; the ten biggest clones take up 5.5% to 6.5%. The sequenced sample consisted of blood, either unsorted or a sorted T cell fraction (not recorded which). The receptors were sampled from a human donor who was either an allogeneic HSCT recipient or a stem cell or donor lymphocyte infusion donor (not recorded which). It is not recorded whose cells these are; they may come from a transplant donor.

V gene TRBV6-5 combines with J gene TRBJ2-4; TRBD1 or TRBD2 may be the D gene (5 bases each). Trimming cost V 3 bases and J 4 bases, with 25 bases left between them. Germline loops: CDR1 MNHEY, CDR2 SVGAGI. The CDR3 covers 19 residues. CDR3 residues: CASSYVRQPTQSGKNIQYF. For the CDR3, the DNA is TGTGCCAGCAGTTATGTTAGACAGCCTACTCAGTCGGGAAAAAACATTCAGTACTTC.

This clonotype has a handful of counts. This chain connects TRBV25-1 to TRBJ2-1; D not resolved. Per germline, CDR1 MGHDK and CDR2 SYGVNS. The V gene lost 1 base and the J gene lost 9 bases, with 7 bases spanning the gap. The CDR3 runs 12 residues. The CDR3 DNA reads as TGTGCCAGCAGTGAATTGGTAGGTGAGCAGTTCTTC. This sequence encodes CASSELVGEQFF.

The chain's CDR3 is CASSLLLETQYF. The CDR3 DNA is TGTGCCAGCAGTTTATTACTAGAGACCCAGTACTTC. The chain employs TRBV28 and TRBJ2-5; D not certain. This CDR3 region has 12 residues. V gave up 1 base and J gave up 4 bases, with 4 bases separating them. Germline V gene data show CDR1 as MDHEN and CDR2 as SYDVKM.

The chain combines TRBV29-1 with TRBJ2-1; 8 bases are a match to TRBD1. Unmatched junction bases numbered 6, after V lost 4 bases and J lost 4 bases. The CDR3 is 14 residues long. Germline CDR1 and CDR2: SQVTM and ANQGSEA. The CDR3 here is CSVGSGQVYNEQFF. Here the CDR3 DNA reads TGCAGCGTTGGCTCGGGACAGGTATACAATGAGCAGTTCTTC.

Comment on this clonotype: A read error may produce the germline difference seen at one junction end. The rearrangement links TRBV4-3 to TRBJ2-5, with D possibly TRBD1 on 6 matching bases. The CDR3 covers 15 residues. The germline V gene encodes CDR1 LGHNA and CDR2 YSLEER. The CDR3 loop is CASSLRGQSQETQHF. CDR3 sequence (DNA): TGCGCCAGCAGCTTAAGAGGACAGTCCCAAGAGACCCAGCACTTC.

This clonotype has a count of ten or more. The CDR3 sequence: CASSVGGSGANVLTF. The CDR3 region has the DNA TGTGCCAGCAGCGTAGGGGGGTCTGGGGCCAACGTCCTGACTTTC. The gene calls are TRBV9 and TRBJ2-6; D assignment may be TRBD1 or TRBD2 (5 bases each). The CDR3 consists of 15 residues. Germline V gives CDR1 SGDLS, CDR2 YYNGEE. V lost 0 bases and J 1 base, leaving 5 bases between the germline ends. The variable domain in full, with the rest retrieved from reference TRBV9 and TRBJ2-6, is DSGVTQTPKHLITATGQRVTLRCSPRSGDLSVYWYQQSLDQGLQFLIQYYNGEERAKGNILERFSAQQFPDLHSELNLSSLELGDSALYFCASSVGGSGANVLTFGAGSRLTVL.

The chain links TRBV15 to TRBJ2-7; D is undetermined. Looked up from germline, CDR1 is LNHNV and CDR2 is YYDKDF (reference sequence). This CDR3 spans 14 amino acids. With 0 bases removed from V and 3 bases from J, the gap between germline ends came to 9 bases. The CDR3 is CATSRDQTVYEQYF. In DNA form, the CDR3 reads TGTGCCACCAGCAGAGATCAAACAGTCTACGAGCAGTACTTC.

The CDR3 nucleotides are TGTGCCAGCAGCCACCTCGGACAGAGACGCAATCAGCCCCAGCATTTT. It is translated as CASSHLGQRRNQPQHF. This chain joins TRBV6-1 and TRBJ1-5; tentatively, D is TRBD1 (6 bases). This CDR3 has 16 amino acids. Germline assignment: CDR1 MNHNS and CDR2 SASEGT. Trimming removed 6 bases from V and 2 bases from J, with 17 bases in between.

The rearrangement joins TRBV7-8 to TRBJ2-4; 8 positions match TRBD2. CDR1 and CDR2 (germline): SGHVS, FQNEAQ. V lost 6 bases to trimming and J lost 4 bases; unmatched junction nucleotides: 8. The CDR3 runs to 15 residues. The CDR3 DNA is TGTGCCAGCAGTCCCGGACTAGCCGAGAAAAACATTCAGTACTTC. This translates into CASSPGLAEKNIQYF.

This CDR3 is CASSLIVKANAGANVLTF. The CDR3 DNA is TGTGCCAGCAGTTTGATCGTTAAGGCAAACGCTGGGGCCAACGTCCTGACTTTC. The J gene is TRBJ2-6, the V gene TRBV27, with unresolved D. V was clipped by 3 bases and J by 2 bases, with 17 bases between them. The CDR3 totals 18 residues. Looked up from germline, CDR1 is MNHEY and CDR2 is SMNVEV (reference sequence). Full variable domain (remainder filled in from reference TRBV27 and TRBJ2-6): EAQVTQNPRYLITVTGKKLTVTCSQNMNHEYMSWYRQDPGLGLRQIYYSMNVEVTDKGDVPEGYKVSRKEKRNFPLILESPSPNQTSLYFCASSLIVKANAGANVLTFGAGSRLTVL.